Sequencing of this TCR beta chain was carried out in a study of cytomegalovirus exposure and HLA in healthy donors. Study results and caveats: Presence/absence analyses treated sequencing depth as roughly uniform across donors. In a later analysis, an Asian-associated ancestry cluster reportedly showed fewer N-insertions than the approximately 610-donor mean.

Vbeta (60) and Jbeta (13) primers were used in the PCR. TCRdb's copy holds only in-frame clones and misses some; the assay was immunoSEQ multiplex PCR. The table includes roughly 130,000 clones, roughly 74% detected once. Germline V lookup: CDR1 SNHLY, CDR2 FYNNEI. The CDR3 runs 14 residues. The trim removed 5 bases at V and 5 bases at J, leaving 6 bases unmatched. A remark on this clone: Its antigen is as yet unknown.

The chain links TRBV2 to TRBJ2-4, with TRBD1 matching over 7 bases. The specimen sequenced was PBMCs. The sequence came from a woman between 50 and 59 years old in good health and CMV-seropositive. CDR3: CASSRDRFQNIQYF. CDR3 in DNA: TGTGCCAGCAGTAGGGACAGATTCCAAAACATTCAGTACTTC.